The 24 T cell receptor beta chains below all came from one sample that was sequenced in a study of blood T cell repertoires in COVID-19. Data came from immunoSEQ multiplex PCR; TCRdb stores just in-frame clones and leaves some out. The table includes about 210,000 clones, roughly four fifths detected once. Sequenced: peripheral blood. The receptors here all came from a woman in her forties with acute or convalescent COVID-19.

This chain connects TRBV19 to TRBJ2-7; D remains unclear. V lost 5 bases, J lost 3 bases, and 11 bases lay in between. Looked up from germline, CDR1 is LNHDA and CDR2 is SQIVND (reference sequence). CDR3 length equals 13 residues. CDR3: CASSALIHYEQYF. The CDR3 coding sequence is TGTGCCAGTAGTGCCTTAATACACTACGAGCAGTACTTC.

The table lists this clone with a few counts. V and J are TRBV19 and TRBJ1-5; D gene uncertain. V lost 3 bases and J 3 bases, leaving 12 bases between the germline ends. There are 15 residues in the CDR3. Germline CDR1 and CDR2: LNHDA and SQIVND (reference sequence). CDR3 nucleotide sequence: TGTGCCAGTAGTATGGGCCACCTTCACAATCAGCCCCAGCATTTT. Protein: CASSMGHLHNQPQHF.

V usage is TRBV11-3 and J usage is TRBJ2-7; 7 bases align to TRBD2. The J segment lost 5 bases and the V segment lost 8 bases, leaving 9 bases of the junction unmatched. The CDR3 loop spans 13 amino acids. Germline values: CDR1 SGHNT, CDR2 YENEEA. CDR3 DNA: TGTGCCAGCTCCCCATCGCGGGGGAACGAGCAGTACTTC. Its translation is CASSPSRGNEQYF.

The V and J genes are TRBV19 and TRBJ1-6; the D gene is possibly TRBD1 (6 bases). The germline V gene has CDR1 LNHDA and CDR2 SQIVND (reference sequence). V lost 5 bases, J lost 7 bases, and 18 bases lay in between. The CDR3 extends over 16 amino acids. The CDR3 nucleotides read TGTGCCAGTAGTCCACTCAGGGGCCAACAAAATTCACCCCTCCACTTT. It translates to CASSPLRGQQNSPLHF.

This clone was detected only once. This sequence joins TRBV7-3 and TRBJ1-2; TRBD1 matches 11 bases. Germline V CDR1 and CDR2: SGHTA, FQGTGA. The V gene end was trimmed by 5 bases and the J gene end by 7 bases; junction bases not matched to a gene: 3. The CDR3 spans 13 residues. The CDR3 here is CASSPGQGVGYTF. Written as DNA, the CDR3 is TGTGCCAGCAGCCCGGGACAGGGGGTTGGCTACACCTTC.

This clone was picked up one time. The CDR3 reads CASSRQGGLAGSETQYF. DNA for the CDR3: TGTGCCAGCTCCCGACAAGGGGGACTAGCGGGAAGCGAGACCCAGTACTTC. This sequence joins TRBV18 and TRBJ2-5; 13 positions match TRBD2. V shed 6 bases, J shed 5 bases, and the junction held 12 bases outside the gene matches. The CDR3 contains 17 residues. The germline V gene has CDR1 KGHSH and CDR2 LQKENI.

The chain is built from TRBV7-8 and TRBJ1-1, with no clear D. The V gene's germline CDR1 is SGHVS and CDR2 FQNEAQ. The CDR3 totals 15 residues. V gave up 1 base and J gave up 7 bases, with 16 bases separating them. The CDR3 loop reads CASSLVPGSVLEAFF. As DNA, the CDR3 is TGTGCCAGCAGCTTAGTCCCGGGGTCCGTACTTGAAGCTTTCTTT. The complete variable domain, with remaining parts taken from reference TRBV7-8 and TRBJ1-1, reads GAGVSQSPRYKVAKRGQDVALRCDPISGHVSLFWYQQALGQGPEFLTYFQNEAQLDKSGLPSDRFFAERPEGSVSTLKIQRTQQEDSAVYLCASSLVPGSVLEAFFGQGTRLTVV.

This clone was seen only once. V and J are TRBV19 and TRBJ2-2, with TRBD2 matching over 12 bases. Looked up from germline, CDR1 is LNHDA and CDR2 is SQIVND (reference sequence). Germline trimming cut 3 bases from V and 8 bases from J; bases unmatched to any gene: 16. This CDR3 comprises 19 residues. This CDR3 reads CASSISLTSGGIVLGELFF. The CDR3 nucleotides read TGTGCCAGTAGTATTTCCTTGACTAGCGGGGGAATAGTCCTAGGGGAGCTGTTTTTT.

A note on this clone: The same CDR3 also results from other DNA sequences found in this sample. V and J are TRBV6-5 and TRBJ1-5; D not certain. The CDR3 contains 13 residues. V shed 3 bases and J shed 4 bases, with 7 bases lying between them. Germline CDR1 MNHEY, CDR2 SVGAGI. For the CDR3, the DNA is TGTGCCAGCAGTTATGGGAGGAATCAGCCCCAGCATTTT. It is translated as CASSYGRNQPQHF.

CDR3 residues: CASSPGQRLEKLFF. The CDR3 DNA sequence: TGTGCCAGCAGCCCAGGACAGCGATTAGAAAAACTGTTTTTT. This chain links TRBV7-2 with TRBJ1-4; tentatively, D is TRBD1 (6 bases). Germline V gene lookup returns CDR1 SGHTA and CDR2 FQGNSA. The length of the CDR3 is 14 residues. V gave up 5 bases and J gave up 8 bases, with 15 bases separating them.

The chain uses TRBV10-3 and TRBJ1-5, with a weak D call TRBD1 (5 bases). The CDR3 totals 13 residues. Between the trimmed V and J ends, which lost 3 bases and 4 bases, there was a span of 7 bases. Germline values: CDR1 ENHRY, CDR2 SYGVKD. The CDR3 loop reads CAISERGNQPQHF. CDR3 DNA sequence: TGTGCCATCAGTGAAAGGGGTAATCAGCCCCAGCATTTT.

The chain recombines TRBV7-2 with TRBJ1-1, with D maybe TRBD1 (5 bases). Trimming left V 0 bases short and J 2 bases short, with 10 bases between. This CDR3 spans 15 amino acids. The V gene's germline CDR1 is SGHTA and CDR2 FQGNSA. DNA for the CDR3: TGTGCCAGCAGCTTAGCTTGGGGGGTTAACACTGAAGCTTTCTTT. Protein product: CASSLAWGVNTEAFF.

This sequence joins TRBV21-1 and TRBJ2-7; TRBD2 was called by the table and not checked on the DNA. TRBV21-1 is a known pseudogene. The CDR3 spans 17 residues. CDR3 loop: CASSKALGRGASYEQYF. Written as DNA, the CDR3 is TGTGCCAGCAGCAAAGCTCTGGGACGGGGGGCCTCCTACGAGCAGTACTTC.

The rearrangement uses TRBV19 and TRBJ1-2; D is uncertain. The germline V gene has CDR1 LNHDA and CDR2 SQIVND (reference sequence). V lost 2 bases and J lost 5, with 6 bases in between. CDR3 length equals 12 residues. The DNA for the CDR3 is TGTGCCAGTAGTATAAAAGCTTATGGCTACACCTTC. It encodes CASSIKAYGYTF.

This clone showed up just a few times. The chain carries TRBV10-2 and TRBJ2-3, with TRBD1 identical over 9 bases. From germline, CDR1 is WSHSY and CDR2 SAAADI. The CDR3 has 18 residues. V was pared by 5 bases and J by 1 base, with 13 bases of the junction left unmatched. Here the CDR3 DNA reads TGCGCCAGCAGTAAAACTACTTTACAGGGGGCAGGCACAGATACGCAGTATTTT. It codes for CASSKTTLQGAGTDTQYF.

J is TRBJ2-2 and V is TRBV3-1 (or the pseudogene TRBV3-2), with no clear D. CDR3 length equals 16 residues. Per germline, CDR1 LGHDT and CDR2 YNNKEL (reference sequence). Deletions cut 1 base from V and 4 bases from J, with 13 bases between. Here the CDR3 reads CASSQGLGLVTGELFF. The CDR3 nucleotides are TGTGCCAGCAGCCAAGGCTTGGGCCTGGTCACCGGGGAGCTGTTTTTT.

The chain carries TRBV7-8 and TRBJ2-2; TRBD1 matches 8 bases. Germline trimming cut 2 bases from V and 9 bases from J; bases unmatched to any gene: 8. The CDR3 is 15 residues long. Germline CDR1 is SGHVS and CDR2 is FQNEAQ. The CDR3 bases are TGTGCCAGCAGCTTATTTCGACAGGGGCGGAGGGAGCTGTTTTTT. Residues: CASSLFRQGRRELFF.

V gene TRBV19 combines with J gene TRBJ1-3, with 8 bases matching TRBD1. From germline, CDR1 is LNHDA and CDR2 SQIVND (reference sequence). The CDR3 sequence is 13 residues long. V lost 6 bases to trimming and J lost 4 bases; unmatched junction nucleotides: 2. The DNA of the CDR3 is TGTGCCAGTAGCCGGACAGGGGGAAACACCATATATTTT. It translates to CASSRTGGNTIYF.

The chain joins TRBV5-4 to TRBJ2-1; D is ambiguous. V lost 1 base to trimming and J lost 6 bases, with 8 bases between them. Germline V CDR1 and CDR2: SGHNT, YYREEE (reference sequence). The CDR3 covers 13 residues. The DNA for the CDR3 is TGTGCCAGCAGCTTGTATTCGGGCAATGAGCAGTTCTTC. It encodes CASSLYSGNEQFF.

The V call is TRBV2, the J call TRBJ1-1; D may be TRBD1 (6 bases). V was shortened by 4 bases and J by 4 bases, with 7 bases between the two germline ends. Germline lookup yields CDR1 SNHLY and CDR2 FYNNEI. The CDR3 is made up of 12 amino acids. In nucleotides, the CDR3 is TGTGCCAGCAGTGTGGGGGCCACTGAAGCTTTCTTT. As protein: CASSVGATEAFF.

This CDR3 reads CASRFPSGSAKNIQYF. The DNA of the CDR3 is TGTGCAAGTCGCTTCCCTAGCGGGAGTGCCAAAAACATTCAGTACTTC. The rearrangement uses TRBV12-2 and TRBJ2-4; no DNA check was done on the table's D call, TRBD2. TRBV12-2 is a listed pseudogene. The CDR3 is 16 amino acids.

This clone was found once. The rearrangement joins TRBV6-4 to TRBJ2-1, with 12 bases identical to TRBD2. Germline loops: CDR1 MRHNA, CDR2 SNTAGT. V shed 4 bases, J shed 5 bases, and the junction held 6 bases outside the gene matches. The CDR3 length is 16 residues. CDR3: CASSASTSGSHNEQFF. CDR3 coding DNA: TGTGCCAGCAGTGCATCGACTAGCGGGAGCCACAATGAGCAGTTCTTC.

CDR3 DNA: TGTGCCAGCAGCCCACGGGTCTTGTTAAACTATGGCTACACCTTC. It specifies CASSPRVLLNYGYTF. V and J are TRBV7-9 and TRBJ1-2; the D is unclear. Germline V gives CDR1 SEHNR, CDR2 FQNEAQ (reference sequence). The length of the CDR3 is 15 residues. V gave up 5 bases and J gave up 2 bases, with 15 bases separating them.

This rearrangement joins TRBV6-6 to TRBJ1-6, with 10 positions matching TRBD1. Germline lookup yields CDR1 MNHNY and CDR2 SVGAGI (reference sequence). Trimming took 2 bases from V and 10 from J; bases not matched to a gene: 8. This CDR3 is 16 amino acids long. In nucleotides, the CDR3 is TGTGCCAGCAGTTACCAGGGACAGGGGATGGGGTCACCCCTCCACTTT. This gives the protein CASSYQGQGMGSPLHF.